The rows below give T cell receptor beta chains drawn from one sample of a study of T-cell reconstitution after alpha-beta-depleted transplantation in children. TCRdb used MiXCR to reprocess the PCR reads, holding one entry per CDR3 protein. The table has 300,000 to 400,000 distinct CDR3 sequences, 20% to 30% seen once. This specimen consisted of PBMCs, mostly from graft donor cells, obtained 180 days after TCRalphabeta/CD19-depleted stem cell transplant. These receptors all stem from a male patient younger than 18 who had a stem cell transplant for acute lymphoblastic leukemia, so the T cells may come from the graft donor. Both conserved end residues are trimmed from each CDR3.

ASSLDFPARTDTQY	TRBV5-1	TRBJ2-3
ASSTAELPNYEQY	TRBV28	TRBJ2-7
ASSSGLAGLQY	TRBV5-1	TRBJ2-3
ASLGSPLH	TRBV6-5	TRBJ1-6
ASSLVTGVETQY	TRBV5-5	TRBJ2-5
ASSREAGRTYEQY	TRBV19	TRBJ2-7
ASSAPRGQRTNTEAF	TRBV12-3/TRBV12-4	TRBJ1-1
ASSWVVPTGPNEQF	TRBV6-5	TRBJ2-1
ASSFELAVVEQF	TRBV7-9	TRBJ2-1
ARSLSGTAQKETQY	TRBV12-3/TRBV12-4	TRBJ2-5
ASSRAEVTEAF	TRBV14	TRBJ1-1
SARDWSVQETQY	TRBV20-1	TRBJ2-5
ASSYTKLAGVSYEQY	TRBV6-5	TRBJ2-7
ASSLVKNTEAF	TRBV5-1	TRBJ1-1
ASSLGFGGQETQY	TRBV5-5	TRBJ2-5
ATSGDYYGYT	TRBV24-1	TRBJ1-2
ASSHPPADTQY	TRBV11-3	TRBJ2-3
ASSQDKTSGIYNEQF	TRBV4-1	TRBJ2-1
ASSPQGLPSTDTQY	TRBV18	TRBJ2-3
ASSLDGTPNTEAF	TRBV5-1	TRBJ1-1
ASSDWATDTQY	TRBV2	TRBJ2-3
ASSHLPGPLYQETQY	TRBV7-9	TRBJ2-5
AISLLDRVRNEQF	TRBV10-3	TRBJ2-1
SVDPSGRAYNEQF	TRBV29-1	TRBJ2-1
SVATLQSSYEQY	TRBV29-1	TRBJ2-7
ASSPGAEREPQH	TRBV5-1	TRBJ1-5
ASTSYPWPQH	TRBV12-3/TRBV12-4	TRBJ1-5
ASSDYPGQGRN	TRBV3-1	TRBJ2-4
ASSSSRVTGELF	TRBV7-3	TRBJ2-2
ASSPPSHKETQY	TRBV18	TRBJ2-5
ATSGGQSGTQY	TRBV15	TRBJ2-5
ASSYASGRAEDTQY	TRBV5-1	TRBJ2-3
ATSDSTGLNTEAF	TRBV24-1	TRBJ1-1
ASTLPLTGGQETQY	TRBV27	TRBJ2-5
SVDTGLLRTDTQY	TRBV29-1	TRBJ2-3
ASSSGQGAARDNQPQH	TRBV11-1	TRBJ1-5
ASSLFTGGNEQY	TRBV5-6	TRBJ2-7
ASSQGTGAEAF	TRBV4-2	TRBJ1-1
ASSVQTMGDYT	TRBV19	TRBJ1-2
ASSLLSAATTDTQY	TRBV5-5	TRBJ2-3
ASSYEWGGTYEQY	TRBV6-5	TRBJ2-7
ASSMTASGANVLT	TRBV27	TRBJ2-6